The 25 T cell receptor beta chains below all came from one sample that was sequenced in a study of T cells in Graves' hyperthyroidism and ophthalmopathy. Researchers amplified the TCR beta CDR3 regions from RNA transcripts. HTBI primers were used for first-round RT-PCR of the TCR CDR3. MiXCR, run by TCRdb on the multiplex PCR reads, gives a single entry per CDR3 protein. The sample includes 800,000 or so distinct CDR3 sequences, roughly 40% of them seen just once. Sequencing was performed on blood. The receptors here all came from a man aged 18 to 30 with Graves' hyperthyroidism.

This clonotype was seen a few times. The V and J genes are TRBV7-2 and TRBJ2-7; TRBD1 agrees at 7 bases. V shed 8 bases, J shed 1 base, and the junction held 8 bases outside the gene matches. The CDR3 runs 14 residues. CDR1 and CDR2 from the germline V gene are SGHTA and FQGNSA. The CDR3 here is CASGYSGGSYEQYF. CDR3 bases: TGTGCCAGCGGGTATTCAGGGGGATCCTACGAGCAGTACTTC.

Details on this clonotype: The CDR3 ends on some other residue instead of the conserved phenylalanine or tryptophan, so this is likely a read error. The chain joins TRBV5-4 to TRBJ2-5; 7 positions agree with TRBD2. Losses at the gene ends were 5 bases for V and 4 bases for J; bases not matched to a gene: 8. The CDR3 is 14 amino acids. The germline gives CDR1 SGHNT, CDR2 YYREEE (reference sequence). CDR3 DNA: TGTGCCAGCAGTGCGAGCGGGGTAGGAGAGACCCAGTACCTC. This gives the protein CASSASGVGETQYL.

The V gene is TRBV7-9, the J gene TRBJ1-3; the match to TRBD1 covers 7 bases. This CDR3 has 15 residues. V dropped 3 bases and J dropped 4; count of bases not matched to a gene: 6. CDR1 is SEHNR and CDR2 is FQNEAQ in the germline V gene (reference sequence). CDR3 in amino acids: CASSFVGGAGNTIYF. CDR3 bases: TGTGCCAGCAGCTTCGTAGGGGGCGCGGGAAACACCATATATTTT.

This clonotype showed up many times. This chain uses TRBV20-1 with TRBJ2-5; D gene ambiguous. V lost 7 bases, J lost 5 bases, and 14 bases lay in between. The CDR3 totals 12 residues. CDR1 DFQATT and CDR2 SNEGSKA come from the germline V gene (reference sequence). CDR3 loop: CSGVGHEETQYF. The DNA for the CDR3 is TGCAGTGGGGTGGGCCACGAGGAGACCCAGTACTTC.

The V gene is TRBV6-2 or TRBV6-3, the J gene TRBJ2-7; D might be TRBD1 or TRBD2, each matching 5 bases. CDR1 is MNHEY and CDR2 is SVGEGT in the germline V gene. CDR3 length: 11 residues. Trimming stripped 6 bases from V and 9 bases from J, with 12 bases between. CDR3 sequence reads: CASRMAGGQYF. The CDR3 DNA follows: TGTGCCAGCAGAATGGCTGGGGGGCAGTACTTC.

This clonotype has ten or more counts. V usage is TRBV7-9 and J usage is TRBJ1-1; D is unresolved. Trimming pared 5 bases from V and 8 bases from J, leaving 15 bases between. The germline CDR1 and CDR2 sequences are SEHNR and FQNEAQ (reference sequence). CDR3 length: 13 amino acids. The CDR3 spells CASSPTPATEAFF. CDR3 coding DNA: TGTGCCAGCAGCCCGACCCCGGCGACCGAAGCTTTCTTT.

This clonotype was observed at least ten times. The V call is TRBV29-1, the J call TRBJ2-5; no clear D. CDR1 is SQVTM and CDR2 is ANQGSEA in the germline V gene. This CDR3 has 14 amino acids. Deletions cut 3 bases from V and 4 bases from J, with 15 bases between. In nucleotides, the CDR3 is TGCAGCGTTGAGGGCGGTGATGTTGGAGAGACCCAGTACTTC. This translates into CSVEGGDVGETQYF.

This clonotype has just a few counts. V and J are TRBV6-1 and TRBJ1-1; the D is unclear. The CDR3 consists of 13 residues. Germline V gives CDR1 MNHNS, CDR2 SASEGT. Deletions cut 7 bases from V and 3 bases from J, with 12 bases between. CDR3 in amino acids: CASTSFSDTEAFF. The CDR3 DNA reads as TGTGCCAGCACTAGTTTTTCTGACACTGAAGCTTTCTTT.

Concerning this clonotype: This may come from a read error, since a much larger clone is one base off. V is TRBV29-1 and J is TRBJ2-5, with 8 bases identical to TRBD2. This CDR3 spans 18 amino acids. V gave up 4 bases and J gave up 5 bases; unmatched junction bases: 21. The germline gives CDR1 SQVTM, CDR2 ANQGSEA. CDR3 in amino acids: CSVVWWGIRGLDEETQYF. The CDR3 DNA sequence: TGCAGCGTTGTCTGGTGGGGTATACGGGGACTAGATGAGGAGACCCAGTACTTC.

This clonotype was counted between two and nine times. This rearrangement joins TRBV12-5 to TRBJ2-2; D is unresolved. V lost 7 bases to trimming and J lost 1 base, with 4 bases between them. From germline, CDR1 is LGHNT and CDR2 FRNRAP. The length of the CDR3 is 12 residues. This CDR3 reads CASDKNTGELFF. The DNA for the CDR3 is TGTGCTAGTGATAAGAACACCGGGGAGCTGTTTTTT. The full variable domain, completed using reference TRBV12-5 and TRBJ2-2, is DARVTQTPRHKVTEMGQEVTMRCQPILGHNTVFWYRQTMMQGLELLAYFRNRAPLDDSGMPKDRFSAEMPDATLATLKIQPSEPRDSAVYFCASDKNTGELFFGEGSRLTVL.

On this clonotype itself: A much larger clone lies a single base off, so this may be a read error. Written as DNA, the CDR3 is TGTGCCACCAATTCCGACGAGGAGCTGTTTTTT. Protein sequence: CATNSDEELFF. The chain links TRBV6-5 to TRBJ2-2; unclear D gene. The CDR3 sequence is 11 residues long. V dropped 10 bases and J dropped 10 bases, with 13 bases sitting between them. Per germline, CDR1 MNHEY and CDR2 SVGAGI.

The V gene is TRBV25-1, the J gene TRBJ2-7; 7 nucleotides align to TRBD1. Germline V lookup: CDR1 MGHDK, CDR2 SYGVNS. This CDR3 comprises 15 residues. V was clipped by 4 bases and J by 2 bases; unmatched bases: 8. The CDR3 protein is CASSGGTEATYEQYF. The CDR3 DNA reads TGTGCCAGCAGTGGAGGGACAGAGGCAACCTACGAGCAGTACTTC.

About this clonotype: It may be a read error: a sequence one base away is much more abundant. This sequence joins TRBV9 and TRBJ2-5, with a possible D match to TRBD2 (5 bases). The CDR3 is made up of 13 amino acids. Germline V gene lookup returns CDR1 SGDLS and CDR2 YYNGEE. V was pared by 5 bases and J by 9 bases, with 17 bases between. The CDR3 spells CASRGDMEKAQYF. The CDR3 DNA follows: TGTGCCAGCAGGGGAGATATGGAAAAGGCCCAGTACTTC.

V and J are TRBV2 and TRBJ2-5; perhaps TRBD2 as D (5 bases). CDR1 and CDR2 from the germline V gene are SNHLY and FYNNEI. V lost 5 bases and J 3 bases, leaving 22 bases between the germline ends. There are 17 residues in the CDR3. The CDR3 reads CASSYYRTAPKEETQYF. For the CDR3, the DNA is TGTGCCAGCAGTTACTATCGGACTGCGCCTAAGGAAGAGACCCAGTACTTC.

In regard to this clonotype: One junction end disagrees with the germline gene, perhaps due to a read error. The V gene is TRBV10-3, the J gene TRBJ2-7; D gene ambiguous. In germline, CDR1 is ENHRY, CDR2 SYGVKD. There are 12 residues in the CDR3. The CDR3 coding sequence is TGTGCCAGCAGTTCGAACCTTTACGAGCAGTACTTC. Protein sequence: CASSSNLYEQYF.

This clonotype appeared a few times. The CDR3 protein is CSVPTTSGTNTGELFF. In DNA, the CDR3 is TGCAGCGTCCCGACCACTAGCGGGACGAACACCGGGGAGCTGTTTTTT. The V gene is TRBV29-1, the J gene TRBJ2-2; TRBD2 matches at 10 bases. The CDR3 sequence is 16 residues long. Germline CDR1 reads SQVTM; CDR2 reads ANQGSEA. Unmatched junction bases numbered 7, after V lost 6 bases and J lost 0 bases.

The V and J genes are TRBV12-3 or TRBV12-4 and TRBJ2-7, with D tentatively TRBD1 or TRBD2 (6 bases each). The CDR3 runs to 16 residues. V dropped 6 bases and J dropped 2 bases, with 20 bases sitting between them. CDR3 sequence reads: CASSMTGAKTPYEQYF. CDR3 nucleotides: TGTGCCAGCAGCATGACGGGGGCGAAAACCCCCTACGAGCAGTACTTC.

On this clonotype itself: The junction shows a germline mismatch at one end, possibly a read error. V and J are TRBV7-8 and TRBJ2-5, with TRBD1 as a possible D gene (6 bases). The V gene's germline CDR1 is SGHVS and CDR2 FQNEAQ. The CDR3 totals 14 residues. CDR3 in amino acids: CVSWTAKLQETQYF. CDR3 coding DNA: TGTGTCAGCTGGACAGCTAAATTACAAGAGACCCAGTACTTC.

This chain links TRBV12-3 or TRBV12-4 with TRBJ1-5; the match to TRBD1 covers 8 bases. This CDR3 region has 16 residues. J lost 9 bases, V lost 1 base, and 11 bases had no gene match. For the CDR3, the DNA is TGTGCCAGCAGTTTAGATCAGACAGGGGAACGATGGCCCCAGCATTTT. Its translation is CASSLDQTGERWPQHF.

The chain is built from TRBV12-3 or TRBV12-4 and TRBJ1-1; 7 nucleotides line up with TRBD1. The V and J ends lost 6 bases and 12 bases, in that order; junction bases with no gene match: 10. CDR3 length: 12 residues. The CDR3 DNA reads TGTGCCAGCAGCCTAGACAGGGTCCAAACTTTCTTT. Its translation: CASSLDRVQTFF.

This clonotype was recorded only once. V gene TRBV20-1 combines with J gene TRBJ1-6, with 8 bases aligning to TRBD1. The CDR3 has 13 residues. Germline CDR1 DFQATT, CDR2 SNEGSKA (reference sequence). Losses at the gene ends were 6 bases for V and 9 bases for J; bases not matched to a gene: 7. CDR3 nucleotides: TGCAGTGCCACTGACAGGGGCTTTTCACCCCTCCACTTT. Residues: CSATDRGFSPLHF.

The gene calls are TRBV2 and TRBJ2-7; D possibly matches TRBD1 or TRBD2 (5 bases each). The CDR3 runs 13 residues. V lost 5 bases and J lost 5, with 13 bases in between. Germline-derived CDR1 and CDR2 are SNHLY and FYNNEI. For the CDR3, the DNA is TGTGCCAGCAGTTACCCTGGGACCGACGAGCAGTACTTC. It specifies CASSYPGTDEQYF.

This clonotype was observed many times. The chain combines TRBV10-3 with TRBJ1-5, with a possible D match to TRBD1 (6 bases). The CDR3 length is 15 residues. CDR1 is ENHRY and CDR2 is SYGVKD in the germline V gene. Trimming stripped 0 bases from V and 5 bases from J, with 11 bases between. The CDR3 loop reads CAISESGQLDQPQHF. The CDR3 nucleotides are TGTGCCATCAGTGAGTCAGGACAGTTAGATCAGCCCCAGCATTTT.

This CDR3 is CSVVGGASGKSEQYF. As DNA, the CDR3 is TGCAGCGTTGTAGGGGGGGCTAGCGGGAAATCCGAGCAGTACTTC. The rearrangement links TRBV29-1 to TRBJ2-7; TRBD2 aligns across 9 bases. The CDR3 consists of 15 residues. The germline CDR1 and CDR2 sequences are SQVTM and ANQGSEA. The trim removed 4 bases at V and 6 bases at J, leaving 13 bases unmatched.

This chain uses TRBV29-1 with TRBJ1-1; D perhaps matches TRBD1 (5 bases). This CDR3 is built from 13 residues. Germline-derived CDR1 and CDR2 are SQVTM and ANQGSEA. Trimming pared 2 bases from V and 1 base from J, leaving 8 bases between. CDR3 in amino acids: CSVEWGPNTEAFF. In DNA, the CDR3 is TGCAGCGTTGAATGGGGCCCGAACACTGAAGCTTTCTTT.